This T cell receptor beta chain was captured in a study of metastatic and nonmetastatic thyroid tumors. Study context: From malignant and benign thyroid patients, repertoires in blood and in tumor or nodule tissue were compared.

All patients reached thyroid surgery having received no treatment beforehand. TCRdb re-called clones via MiXCR from the PCR reads. Counted here are about 40,000 clones, over 9.5% occurring once; the ten biggest clones make up under 25%. This clone was seen many times. Its antigen is unknown. Notes on the study in general: Malignant thyroid tumors reportedly had TCR beta diversity that was significantly higher than in benign nodules, in blood and tumor.

The clonotype originates from a female donor with papillary thyroid cancer or a benign thyroid nodule (not recorded which). Some clones in this sample may be carry-over from other donors' samples. Sequenced input: blood.

The CDR3 bases are TGTGCCAGCAGTCCCCTCGCGGGAGGGAGTAATGAGCAGTTCTTC. It is translated as CASSPLAGGSNEQFF. The chain has TRBV2 and TRBJ2-1, with TRBD2 matching over 9 bases. Per germline, CDR1 SNHLY and CDR2 FYNNEI. The CDR3 consists of 15 residues. Germline trimming cut 5 bases from V and 7 bases from J; bases unmatched to any gene: 9. The variable domain in full, completed from reference TRBV2 and TRBJ2-1, reads EPEVTQTPSHQVTQMGQEVILRCVPISNHLYFYWYRQILGQKVEFLVSFYNNEISEKSEIFDDQFSVERPDGSNFTLKIRSTKLEDSAMYFCASSPLAGGSNEQFFGPGTRLTVL.